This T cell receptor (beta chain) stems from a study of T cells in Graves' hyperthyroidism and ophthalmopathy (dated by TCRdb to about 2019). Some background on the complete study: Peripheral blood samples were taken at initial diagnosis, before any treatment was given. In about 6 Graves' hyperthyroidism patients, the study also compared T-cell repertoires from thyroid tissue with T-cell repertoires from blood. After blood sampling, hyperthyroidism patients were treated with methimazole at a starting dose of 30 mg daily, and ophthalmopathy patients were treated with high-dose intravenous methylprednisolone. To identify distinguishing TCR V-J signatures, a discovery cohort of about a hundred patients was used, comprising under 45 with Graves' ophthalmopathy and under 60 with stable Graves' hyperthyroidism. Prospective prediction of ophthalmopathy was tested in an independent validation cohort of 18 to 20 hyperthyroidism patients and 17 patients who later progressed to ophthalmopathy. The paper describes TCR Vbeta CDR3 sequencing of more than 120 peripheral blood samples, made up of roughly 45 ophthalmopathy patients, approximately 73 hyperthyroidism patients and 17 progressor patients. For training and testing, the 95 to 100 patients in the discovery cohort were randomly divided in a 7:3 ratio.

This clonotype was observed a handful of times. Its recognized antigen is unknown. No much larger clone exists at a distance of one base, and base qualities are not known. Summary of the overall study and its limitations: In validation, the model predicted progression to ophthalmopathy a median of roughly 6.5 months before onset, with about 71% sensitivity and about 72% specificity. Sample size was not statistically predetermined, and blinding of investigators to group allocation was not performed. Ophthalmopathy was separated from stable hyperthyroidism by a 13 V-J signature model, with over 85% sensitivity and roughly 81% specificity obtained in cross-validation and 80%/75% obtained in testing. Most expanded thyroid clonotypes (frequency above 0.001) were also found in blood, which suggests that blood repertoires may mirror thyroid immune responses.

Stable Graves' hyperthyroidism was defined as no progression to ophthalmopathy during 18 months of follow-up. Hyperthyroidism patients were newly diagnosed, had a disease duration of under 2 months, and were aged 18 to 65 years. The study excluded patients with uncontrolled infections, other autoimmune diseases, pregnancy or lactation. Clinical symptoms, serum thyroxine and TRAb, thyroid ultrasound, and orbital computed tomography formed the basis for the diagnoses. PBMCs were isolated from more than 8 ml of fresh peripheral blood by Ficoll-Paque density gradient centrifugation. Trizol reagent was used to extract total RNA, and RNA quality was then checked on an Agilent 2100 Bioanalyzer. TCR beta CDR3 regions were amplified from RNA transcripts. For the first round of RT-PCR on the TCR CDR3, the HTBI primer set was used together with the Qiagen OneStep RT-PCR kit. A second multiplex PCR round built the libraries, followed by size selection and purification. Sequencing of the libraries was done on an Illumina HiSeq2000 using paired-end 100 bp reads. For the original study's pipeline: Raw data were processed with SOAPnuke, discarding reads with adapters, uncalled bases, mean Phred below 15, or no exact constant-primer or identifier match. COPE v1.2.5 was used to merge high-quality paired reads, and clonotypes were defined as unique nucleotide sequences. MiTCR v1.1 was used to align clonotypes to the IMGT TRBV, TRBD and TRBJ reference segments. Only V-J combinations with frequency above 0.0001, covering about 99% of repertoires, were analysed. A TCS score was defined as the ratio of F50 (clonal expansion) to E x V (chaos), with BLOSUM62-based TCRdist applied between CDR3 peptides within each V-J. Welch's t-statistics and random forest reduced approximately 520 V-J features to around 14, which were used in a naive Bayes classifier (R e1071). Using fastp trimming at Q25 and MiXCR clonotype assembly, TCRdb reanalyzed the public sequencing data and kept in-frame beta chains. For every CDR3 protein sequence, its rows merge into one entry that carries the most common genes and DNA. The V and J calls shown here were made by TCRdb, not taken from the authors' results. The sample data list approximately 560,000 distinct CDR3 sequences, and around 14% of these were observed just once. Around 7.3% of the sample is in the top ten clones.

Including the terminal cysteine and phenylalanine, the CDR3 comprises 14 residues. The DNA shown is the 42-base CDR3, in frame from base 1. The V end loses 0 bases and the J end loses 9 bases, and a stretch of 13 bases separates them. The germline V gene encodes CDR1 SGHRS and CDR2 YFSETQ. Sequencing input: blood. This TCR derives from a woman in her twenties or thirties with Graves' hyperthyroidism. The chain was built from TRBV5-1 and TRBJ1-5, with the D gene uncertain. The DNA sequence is TGCGCCAGCAGCTTGGACAGTGGCCTAGGGCCCCAGCATTTT. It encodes CASSLDSGLGPQHF.